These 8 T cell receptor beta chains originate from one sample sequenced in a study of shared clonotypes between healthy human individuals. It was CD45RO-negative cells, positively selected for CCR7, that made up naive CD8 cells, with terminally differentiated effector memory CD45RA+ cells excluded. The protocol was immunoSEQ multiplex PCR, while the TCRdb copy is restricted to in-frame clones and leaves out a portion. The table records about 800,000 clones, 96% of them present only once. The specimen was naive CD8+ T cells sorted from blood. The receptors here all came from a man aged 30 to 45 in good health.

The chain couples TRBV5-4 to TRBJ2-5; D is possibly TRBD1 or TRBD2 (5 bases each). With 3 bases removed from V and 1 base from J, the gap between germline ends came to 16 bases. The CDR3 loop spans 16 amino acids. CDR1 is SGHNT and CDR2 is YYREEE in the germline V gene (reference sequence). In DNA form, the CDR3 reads TGTGCCAGCAGCTCAGGGACGGAGGTAGCCCAAGAGACCCAGTACTTC. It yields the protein CASSSGTEVAQETQYF. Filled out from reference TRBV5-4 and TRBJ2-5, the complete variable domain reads ETGVTQSPTHLIKTRGQQVTLRCSSQSGHNTVSWYQQALGQGPQFIFQYYREEENGRGNFPPRFSGLQFPNYSSELNVNALELDDSALYLCASSSGTEVAQETQYFGPGTRLLVL.

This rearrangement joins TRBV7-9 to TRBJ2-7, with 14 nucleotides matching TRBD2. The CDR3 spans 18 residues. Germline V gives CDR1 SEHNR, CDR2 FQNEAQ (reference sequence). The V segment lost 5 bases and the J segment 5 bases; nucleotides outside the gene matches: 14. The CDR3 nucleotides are TGTGCCAGCAGCCGACTAGCGGGAGGGCCCAACGTCCGGGACGAGCAGTACTTC. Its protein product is CASSRLAGGPNVRDEQYF.

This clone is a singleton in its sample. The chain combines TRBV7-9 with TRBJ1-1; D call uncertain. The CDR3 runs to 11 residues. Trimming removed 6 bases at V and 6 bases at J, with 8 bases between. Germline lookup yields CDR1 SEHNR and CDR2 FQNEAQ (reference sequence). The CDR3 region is CASSRNPEAFF. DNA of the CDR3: TGTGCCAGCAGTCGTAACCCTGAAGCTTTCTTT. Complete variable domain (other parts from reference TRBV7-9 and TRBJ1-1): DTGVSQNPRHKITKRGQNVTFRCDPISEHNRLYWYRQTLGQGPEFLTYFQNEAQLEKSRLLSDRFSAERPKGSFSTLEIQRTEQGDSAMYLCASSRNPEAFFGQGTRLTVV.

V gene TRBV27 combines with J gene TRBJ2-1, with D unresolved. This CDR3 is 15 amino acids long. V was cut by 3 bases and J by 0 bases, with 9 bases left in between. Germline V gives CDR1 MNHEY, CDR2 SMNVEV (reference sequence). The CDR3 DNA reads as TGTGCCAGCAGTTTCTGGGCGAGCTCCTACAATGAGCAGTTCTTC. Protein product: CASSFWASSYNEQFF.

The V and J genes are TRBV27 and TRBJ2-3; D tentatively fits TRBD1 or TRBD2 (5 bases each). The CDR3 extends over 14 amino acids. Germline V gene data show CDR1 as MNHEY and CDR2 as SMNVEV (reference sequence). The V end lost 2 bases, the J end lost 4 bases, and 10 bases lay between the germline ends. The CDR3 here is CASSLVGDPDTQYF. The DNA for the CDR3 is TGTGCCAGCAGTTTAGTTGGGGACCCAGATACGCAGTATTTT.

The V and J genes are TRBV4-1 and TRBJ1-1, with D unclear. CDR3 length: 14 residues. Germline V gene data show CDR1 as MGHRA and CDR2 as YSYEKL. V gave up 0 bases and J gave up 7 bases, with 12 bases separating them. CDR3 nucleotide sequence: TGCGCCAGCAGCCAAGAAGACGATTCCTTTGAAGCTTTCTTT. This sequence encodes CASSQEDDSFEAFF.

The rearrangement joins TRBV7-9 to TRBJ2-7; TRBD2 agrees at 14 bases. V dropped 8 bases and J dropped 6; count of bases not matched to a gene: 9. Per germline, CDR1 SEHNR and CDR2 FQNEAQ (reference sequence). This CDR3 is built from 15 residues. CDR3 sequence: CASVGTSGSQREQYF. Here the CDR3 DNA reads TGTGCCAGCGTCGGGACTAGCGGGAGTCAGCGCGAGCAGTACTTC.

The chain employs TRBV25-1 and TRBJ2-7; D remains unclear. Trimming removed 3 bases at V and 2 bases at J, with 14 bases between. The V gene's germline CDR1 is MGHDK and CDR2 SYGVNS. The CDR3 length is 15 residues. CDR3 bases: TGTGCCAGCAGTGATCCCACCAAGGGTACCTACGAGCAGTACTTC. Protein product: CASSDPTKGTYEQYF.